Below are 27 T cell receptor beta chains sequenced from a single sample in a study of somatic mutations in cytotoxic T cells in rheumatoid arthritis. Measured with immunoSEQ multiplex PCR; TCRdb has only the in-frame clones, and not every one. The repertoire holds tens of thousands of clones, with around 75% as singletons. The sequenced material came from CD8+ T cells sorted from blood. The origin of the receptors is an adult with rheumatoid arthritis.

This chain connects TRBV12-5 to TRBJ2-1; D unresolved. Trimming stripped 2 bases from V and 4 bases from J, with 6 bases between. The germline V gene has CDR1 LGHNT and CDR2 FRNRAP. This CDR3 has 13 amino acids. The CDR3 DNA is TGTGCTAGTGGTTTGACAGCTTACAATGAGCAGTTCTTC. Translating it yields CASGLTAYNEQFF.

This clone has just a few counts. The V gene is TRBV6-1, the J gene TRBJ1-1, with a weak D call TRBD1 (5 bases). CDR1 is MNHNS and CDR2 is SASEGT in the germline V gene. The length of the CDR3 is 13 residues. V was clipped by 8 bases and J by 3 bases, with 13 bases between them. CDR3 sequence: CASGTRRYTEAFF. In nucleotides, the CDR3 is TGTGCCAGCGGGACCCGTAGGTACACTGAAGCTTTCTTT.

J is TRBJ1-6 and V is TRBV7-2, with D unresolved. Per germline, CDR1 SGHTA and CDR2 FQGNSA. The CDR3 length is 17 residues. V was cut by 1 base and J by 0 bases, with 10 bases left in between. The CDR3 region has the DNA TGTGCCAGCAGCTTAGTACTACAGAGCTCCTATAATTCACCCCTCCACTTT. It codes for CASSLVLQSSYNSPLHF.

The chain recombines TRBV15 with TRBJ2-7; the D is unclear. Trimming removed 1 base at V and 0 bases at J, with 4 bases between. The CDR3 length is 13 residues. Germline values: CDR1 LNHNV, CDR2 YYDKDF (reference sequence). The CDR3 DNA reads TGTGCCACCAGCAGAGGGGCCTCCTACGAGCAGTACTTC. As protein: CATSRGASYEQYF.

The V and J genes are TRBV27 and TRBJ2-7; TRBD1 aligns across 8 bases. The CDR3 extends over 13 amino acids. Per germline, CDR1 MNHEY and CDR2 SMNVEV (reference sequence). V shed 3 bases and J 6 bases; nucleotides not matched to a gene: 4. CDR3 sequence: CASSFPGGFEQYF. The CDR3 DNA reads as TGTGCCAGCAGTTTTCCAGGGGGCTTCGAGCAGTACTTC.

The V and J genes are TRBV19 and TRBJ2-2; D is ambiguous. The CDR3 is 12 residues long. Germline CDR1 and CDR2: LNHDA and SQIVND (reference sequence). V dropped 2 bases and J dropped 8 bases, with 6 bases sitting between them. The CDR3 DNA is TGTGCCAGTAGTATAATTAGGGGGGAGCTGTTTTTT. Protein: CASSIIRGELFF.

J is TRBJ2-1 and V is TRBV14; D perhaps matches TRBD2 (5 bases). Germline V lookup: CDR1 SGHDN, CDR2 FVKESK. V was shortened by 1 base and J by 10 bases, with 8 bases between the two germline ends. The CDR3 is made up of 12 amino acids. CDR3 DNA sequence: TGTGCCAGCAGCCAAGTTCCGGGGGAGCAGTTCTTC. Amino acids: CASSQVPGEQFF.

J is TRBJ2-1 and V is TRBV2; 9 bases are a match to TRBD1. CDR1 and CDR2 (germline): SNHLY, FYNNEI. This CDR3 comprises 16 residues. The J segment lost 8 bases and the V segment lost 0 bases, leaving 8 bases of the junction unmatched. CDR3 loop: CASSEAGTGYMDEQFF. The DNA of the CDR3 is TGTGCCAGCAGTGAAGCGGGGACAGGGTATATGGATGAGCAGTTCTTC.

The rearrangement uses TRBV2 and TRBJ1-2; 9 nucleotides align to TRBD1. Trimming at V came to 6 bases and at J to 5 bases, leaving 16 bases not matched to a gene. This CDR3 is 17 amino acids long. CDR1 and CDR2 (germline): SNHLY, FYNNEI. CDR3 nucleotide sequence: TGTGCCAGCAGCCCCTGGACAGGGGCGAGGAGTGGTTATGGCTACACCTTC. Translated, it gives CASSPWTGARSGYGYTF.

V and J are TRBV27 and TRBJ1-4; D unclear. Trimming shortened V by 6 bases and J by 4 bases, and 12 bases separated the two germline ends. The CDR3 has 14 amino acids. Germline V lookup: CDR1 MNHEY, CDR2 SMNVEV (reference sequence). The CDR3 DNA is TGTGCCAGCAGATCCGAACGGTTTAATGAAAAACTGTTTTTT. Residues: CASRSERFNEKLFF. The full variable domain, its missing parts supplied by reference TRBV27 and TRBJ1-4, is EAQVTQNPRYLITVTGKKLTVTCSQNMNHEYMSWYRQDPGLGLRQIYYSMNVEVTDKGDVPEGYKVSRKEKRNFPLILESPSPNQTSLYFCASRSERFNEKLFFGSGTQLSVL.

The chain recombines TRBV19 with TRBJ1-5; D gene unclear. V was cut by 11 bases and J by 0 bases, with 11 bases left in between. Germline V gives CDR1 LNHDA, CDR2 SQIVND (reference sequence). The CDR3 loop spans 13 amino acids. Here the CDR3 DNA reads TGTGCCTGCGCCCTGAGTAGCAATCAGCCCCAGCATTTT. It is translated as CACALSSNQPQHF.

This chain joins TRBV4-1 and TRBJ1-3; no definite D call. Germline loops: CDR1 MGHRA, CDR2 YSYEKL. The CDR3 spans 14 residues. Trimming shortened V by 4 bases and J by 4 bases, and 11 bases separated the two germline ends. CDR3 sequence reads: CASSPSWAGNTIYF. CDR3 sequence (DNA): TGCGCCAGCAGCCCCAGTTGGGCCGGAAACACCATATATTTT.

The rearrangement links TRBV5-1 to TRBJ2-7, with D perhaps TRBD1 (6 bases). In germline, CDR1 is SGHRS, CDR2 YFSETQ. Trimming shortened V by 0 bases and J by 2 bases, and 9 bases separated the two germline ends. The CDR3 is 14 residues long. The CDR3 here is CASSLVQGTYEQYF. In DNA form, the CDR3 reads TGCGCCAGCAGCTTGGTTCAGGGGACCTACGAGCAGTACTTC.

The gene calls are TRBV30 and TRBJ1-1; possibly TRBD1 for D (6 bases). CDR1 GTSNPN and CDR2 SVGIG come from the germline V gene (reference sequence). This CDR3 has 17 amino acids. Deletions cut 0 bases from V and 3 bases from J, with 20 bases between. The DNA for the CDR3 is TGTGCCTGGAGTGTATTACCCCTTACAGGGTTGGACACTGAAGCTTTCTTT. It codes for CAWSVLPLTGLDTEAFF.

This chain uses TRBV4-1 with TRBJ2-7; 8 nucleotides align to TRBD1. The germline V gene encodes CDR1 MGHRA and CDR2 YSYEKL. The junction had 5 bases not matched to a gene; V was cut back by 1 base and J by 6 bases. The CDR3 has 14 amino acids. CDR3 in amino acids: CASSQGTGTLEQYF. CDR3 coding DNA: TGCGCCAGCAGCCAAGGGACAGGGACTCTCGAGCAGTACTTC.

The chain combines TRBV9 with TRBJ2-2; 9 bases map to TRBD1. After removal of 0 bases from V and 5 bases from J, the junction contained 2 bases not matched to a gene. CDR1 SGDLS and CDR2 YYNGEE come from the germline V gene. The CDR3 spans 15 residues. This CDR3 is CASSVGQGGTGELFF. The CDR3 nucleotides are TGTGCCAGCAGCGTAGGACAGGGGGGGACCGGGGAGCTGTTTTTT.

The CDR3, as DNA: TGTGCCAGCAGTCCCGGGACAGGGCGTTCCTACGAGCAGTACTTC. Its protein is CASSPGTGRSYEQYF. This chain joins TRBV2 and TRBJ2-7, with TRBD1 identical over 9 bases. The V segment lost 5 bases and the J segment 1 base; nucleotides outside the gene matches: 6. Germline assignment: CDR1 SNHLY and CDR2 FYNNEI. CDR3 length: 15 residues.

This clone was counted between two and nine times. In DNA form, the CDR3 reads TGTGCCAGCAGCCCAGGGGTACGAACTGAAGCTTTCTTT. As protein: CASSPGVRTEAFF. This sequence joins TRBV6-5 and TRBJ1-1, with TRBD1 as a possible D gene (6 bases). The V gene's germline CDR1 is MNHEY and CDR2 SVGAGI. The CDR3 length is 13 residues. V lost 6 bases and J 5 bases, leaving 13 bases between the germline ends.

The chain carries TRBV5-1 and TRBJ1-1, with D uncertain. Germline assignment: CDR1 SGHRS and CDR2 YFSETQ. The CDR3 covers 14 residues. The V and J ends lost 0 bases and 6 bases respectively, with 12 bases between them. For the CDR3, the DNA is TGCGCCAGCAGCTTGGACCCCGGGGTACCTGAAGCTTTCTTT. Residues: CASSLDPGVPEAFF.

The V and J genes are TRBV2 and TRBJ1-1; D is unresolved. CDR1 and CDR2 (germline): SNHLY, FYNNEI. The CDR3 covers 13 residues. V was clipped by 4 bases and J by 0 bases, with 6 bases between them. The CDR3 bases are TGTGCCAGCAGTGTCGACCTGAACACTGAAGCTTTCTTT. It specifies CASSVDLNTEAFF.

The CDR3 region is CSVVAHNEQFF. The CDR3 nucleotides read TGCAGCGTTGTTGCCCACAATGAGCAGTTCTTC. The V gene is TRBV29-1, the J gene TRBJ2-1; D not certain. V lost 4 bases to trimming and J lost 5 bases, with 6 bases between them. CDR3 length: 11 residues. Germline V gene sequence: CDR1 SQVTM, CDR2 ANQGSEA.

This clone was observed a handful of times. The rearrangement uses TRBV27 and TRBJ2-7, with D hard to call. The CDR3 consists of 13 residues. Germline values: CDR1 MNHEY, CDR2 SMNVEV (reference sequence). Trimming took 6 bases from V and 5 from J, leaving 14 bases between them. This chain's CDR3 is CASSPPLPDEQYF. The CDR3 nucleotides read TGTGCCAGCAGCCCCCCCCTCCCGGACGAGCAGTACTTC.

This clone was observed a few times. This chain joins TRBV5-4 and TRBJ1-1; D remains ambiguous. The V gene lost 4 bases and the J gene lost 1 base, with 11 bases spanning the gap. Germline V CDR1 and CDR2: SGHNT, YYREEE (reference sequence). The CDR3 is 14 amino acids. Written as DNA, the CDR3 is TGTGCCAGCAGCCACGGGCCATCGAACACTGAAGCTTTCTTT. Its translation is CASSHGPSNTEAFF.

The rearrangement links TRBV6-6 to TRBJ1-2; D is undetermined. CDR3 length equals 16 residues. Germline V gene sequence: CDR1 MNHNY, CDR2 SVGAGI (reference sequence). Trimming left V 2 bases short and J 4 bases short, with 17 bases between. The CDR3 is CASSYPPPRSGYGYTF. The CDR3 region has the DNA TGTGCCAGCAGTTACCCCCCGCCACGATCGGGCTATGGCTACACCTTC.

The gene calls are TRBV6-4 and TRBJ2-5; TRBD1 agrees at 10 bases. Germline assignment: CDR1 MRHNA and CDR2 SNTAGT. Trimming removed 7 bases from V and 4 bases from J; junction bases left unmatched: 12. This CDR3 is built from 16 residues. CDR3 nucleotide sequence: TGTGCCAGCACTTTTTCGGGGGGACAGGGGCGAGAGACCCAGTACTTC. This codes for CASTFSGGQGRETQYF.

V gene TRBV6-5 combines with J gene TRBJ1-4, with 8 positions matching TRBD1. J was trimmed by 7 bases and V by 0 bases; bases with no gene match: 4. The CDR3 contains 15 residues. Germline V gene data show CDR1 as MNHEY and CDR2 as SVGAGI. CDR3 amino acids: CASSYSWTGREKLFF. In nucleotides, the CDR3 is TGTGCCAGCAGTTACTCTTGGACAGGGCGTGAAAAACTGTTTTTT.

The J gene is TRBJ1-2, the V gene TRBV7-9; 8 bases line up with TRBD1. The trim removed 1 base at V and 4 bases at J, leaving 5 bases unmatched. CDR1 is SEHNR and CDR2 is FQNEAQ in the germline V gene (reference sequence). CDR3 length: 15 residues. CDR3 residues: CASSLGQGFPYGYTF. The CDR3 DNA reads as TGTGCCAGCAGCTTAGGACAGGGGTTTCCCTATGGCTACACCTTC.